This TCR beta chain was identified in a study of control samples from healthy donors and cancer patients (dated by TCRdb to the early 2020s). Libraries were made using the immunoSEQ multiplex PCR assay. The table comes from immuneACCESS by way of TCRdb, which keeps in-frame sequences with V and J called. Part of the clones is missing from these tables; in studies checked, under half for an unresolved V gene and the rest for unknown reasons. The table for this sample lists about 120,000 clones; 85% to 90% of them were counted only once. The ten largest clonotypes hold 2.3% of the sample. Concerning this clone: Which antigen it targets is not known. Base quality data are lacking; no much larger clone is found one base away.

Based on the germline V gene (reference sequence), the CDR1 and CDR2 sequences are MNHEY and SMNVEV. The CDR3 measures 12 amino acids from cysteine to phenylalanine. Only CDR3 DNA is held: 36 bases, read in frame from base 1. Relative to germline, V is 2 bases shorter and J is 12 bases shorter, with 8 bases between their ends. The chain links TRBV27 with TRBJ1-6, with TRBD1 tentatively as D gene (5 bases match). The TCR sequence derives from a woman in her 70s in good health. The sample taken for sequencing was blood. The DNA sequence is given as TGTGCCAGCAGTTTAACGGGGCAACCCCTCCACTTT. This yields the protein CASSLTGQPLHF.